Shown below are 16 T cell receptor beta chains from a single sample sequenced in a study of vaccination effects on CD4 cells after COVID-19. Sequencing was preceded by expansion of antigen-specific CD4+ T cells with viral peptide pools in the ViraFEST assay. A roughly 10-day culture period preceded the isolation of CD4+ T cells. The study found no prior SARS-CoV-2 infection in the vaccine recipients, who tested negative for nucleocapsid antibodies. These receptors have no identified antigens. The assay was immunoSEQ multiplex PCR, and TCRdb's table has in-frame clones only and misses some. The table lists tens of thousands of clones, around 67% of them singletons, with about 28% in the top ten. Specimen: CD4+ T cells from PBMCs cultured with HCoV-OC43 spike peptides, collected before COVID-19 vaccination. Indicated subset: HCoV-OC43 spike overlapping peptide pool stimulation. The origin of the receptors is a human donor who received a COVID-19 vaccine.

The chain couples TRBV21-1 to TRBJ1-1; TRBD1 is taken as the D call from the table, unchecked against the DNA. TRBV21-1 is described as a pseudogene. CDR3 size: 13 residues. The CDR3 coding sequence is TGTGCCAGCGCCAGGGATAGGAACACTGAAGCTTTCTTT. As protein: CASARDRNTEAFF.

This chain links TRBV5-1 with TRBJ2-1, with 8 bases that match TRBD2. J was trimmed by 6 bases and V by 1 base; bases with no gene match: 9. Germline V gene lookup returns CDR1 SGHRS and CDR2 YFSETQ. This CDR3 region has 16 residues. This chain's CDR3 is CASSLPVGGRSNEQFF. CDR3 DNA sequence: TGCGCCAGCAGCTTGCCGGTGGGCGGGAGGAGCAATGAGCAGTTCTTC.

This rearrangement joins TRBV10-3 to TRBJ2-7; TRBD1 matches 12 bases. Germline-derived CDR1 and CDR2 are ENHRY and SYGVKD. J was trimmed by 6 bases and V by 3 bases; bases with no gene match: 6. The CDR3 sequence is 15 residues long. The CDR3 here is CAISDPGTGGFEQYF. For the CDR3, the DNA is TGTGCCATCAGTGACCCCGGGACAGGGGGCTTCGAGCAGTACTTC.

The chain uses TRBV29-1 and TRBJ1-5; 7 nucleotides line up with TRBD1. Trimming took 7 bases from V and 3 from J; bases not matched to a gene: 6. Germline V gene sequence: CDR1 SQVTM, CDR2 ANQGSEA. CDR3 length: 13 amino acids. CDR3 in DNA: TGCAGCGCCTCGACAGGGAACAATCAGCCCCAGCATTTT. Translated, it gives CSASTGNNQPQHF.

Only a few counts were recorded for this clone. The V gene is TRBV28, the J gene TRBJ1-5; a weak D match, TRBD1 (5 bases). Trimming removed 1 base at V and 7 bases at J, with 14 bases between. CDR1 is MDHEN, CDR2 SYDVKM, per germline. This CDR3 region has 15 residues. The CDR3 loop is CASSLYGPGGQPQHF. As DNA, the CDR3 is TGTGCCAGCAGTTTATACGGTCCGGGGGGGCAGCCCCAGCATTTT.

V and J are TRBV6-5 and TRBJ2-7; D might be TRBD1 or TRBD2, each matching 5 bases. V lost 10 bases, J lost 10 bases, and 26 bases lay in between. In germline, CDR1 is MNHEY, CDR2 SVGAGI. This CDR3 comprises 14 residues. CDR3 sequence reads: CATDWDGKLTEQYF. The CDR3 DNA is TGTGCCACCGATTGGGACGGAAAATTAACTGAACAGTACTTC.

The chain employs TRBV6-1 and TRBJ1-6, with 9 nucleotides matching TRBD1. The CDR3 runs 16 residues. The V gene's germline CDR1 is MNHNS and CDR2 SASEGT. V trimming: 2 bases; J trimming: 7 bases; junction bases outside the gene matches: 6. As DNA, the CDR3 is TGTGCCAGCAGTGAAAGGGGACAGGGTGGAAATTCACCCCTCCACTTT. This encodes CASSERGQGGNSPLHF.

CDR3 coding DNA: TGTGCCAGCACTAACACCTACAGCGGCTCGTTTTTCGTTCCCTCTGGAAACACCATATATTTT. Protein product: CASTNTYSGSFFVPSGNTIYF. This rearrangement joins TRBV28 to TRBJ1-3; D is uncertain. Germline CDR1 is MDHEN and CDR2 is SYDVKM. V was clipped by 7 bases and J by 0 bases, with 31 bases between them. The CDR3 has 21 amino acids. Together with reference TRBV28 and TRBJ1-3, the CDR3 gives the full variable domain: DVKVTQSSRYLVKRTGEKVFLECVQDMDHENMFWYRQDPGLGLRLIYFSYDVKMKEKGDIPEGYSVSREKKERFSLILESASTNQTSMYLCASTNTYSGSFFVPSGNTIYFGEGSWLTVV.

V usage is TRBV29-1 and J usage is TRBJ1-1; a weak D match, TRBD1 (5 bases). V gave up 4 bases and J gave up 4 bases, with 13 bases separating them. The germline CDR1 and CDR2 sequences are SQVTM and ANQGSEA. This CDR3 has 13 residues. The CDR3 spells CSVARDVSTEAFF. The CDR3 coding sequence is TGCAGCGTTGCCAGGGATGTTTCCACTGAAGCTTTCTTT.

Here the CDR3 DNA reads TGTGCCAGTAGAGTACAGGGGGACTATGGCTACACCTTC. Protein product: CASRVQGDYGYTF. This chain uses TRBV19 with TRBJ1-2; 8 positions agree with TRBD1. The V and J ends lost 6 bases and 3 bases, in that order; junction bases with no gene match: 3. CDR3 length: 13 amino acids. Germline CDR1 and CDR2: LNHDA and SQIVND (reference sequence).

The chain links TRBV29-1 to TRBJ2-3, with D hard to call. The CDR3 is made up of 12 amino acids. Germline values: CDR1 SQVTM, CDR2 ANQGSEA. In nucleotides, the CDR3 is TGCAGTCACCTAGACGGCACAGATACGCAGTATTTT. This translates into CSHLDGTDTQYF.

This clone appeared a single time. The chain has TRBV5-1 and TRBJ2-1; 11 bases match TRBD2. The CDR3 has 15 amino acids. V shed 4 bases, J shed 4 bases, and the junction held 4 bases outside the gene matches. CDR1 and CDR2 (germline): SGHRS, YFSETQ. The chain's CDR3 is CASSRGLADYNEQFF. The CDR3 DNA reads TGCGCCAGCAGCAGGGGACTAGCGGATTACAATGAGCAGTTCTTC.

CDR3 sequence (DNA): TGTGCCTGGAGTACCCCGCCTGCGAAACCGGGACTGCTCAAGGGCTACACCTTC. It is translated as CAWSTPPAKPGLLKGYTF. The chain has TRBV30 and TRBJ1-2; maybe TRBD1 (5 bases). Trimming cost V 2 bases and J 8 bases, with 30 bases left between them. CDR3 size: 18 residues. Germline CDR1 is GTSNPN and CDR2 is SVGIG (reference sequence).

V usage is TRBV15 and J usage is TRBJ1-4; D unclear. Trimming pared 3 bases from V and 7 bases from J, leaving 12 bases between. CDR1 is LNHNV and CDR2 is YYDKDF in the germline V gene (reference sequence). This CDR3 is built from 14 residues. The CDR3 nucleotides are TGTGCCACCAGCAGTAGATATCTAGGTGAAAAACTGTTTTTT. Translated, it gives CATSSRYLGEKLFF.

The chain uses TRBV14 and TRBJ1-2; D remains ambiguous. The germline CDR1 and CDR2 sequences are SGHDN and FVKESK. The CDR3 spans 13 residues. Trimming shortened V by 1 base and J by 4 bases, and 7 bases separated the two germline ends. CDR3 DNA: TGTGCCAGCAGCCAAGGCTGGGCCTATGGCTACACCTTC. It translates to CASSQGWAYGYTF.

The V and J genes are TRBV29-1 and TRBJ1-1; no definite D call. The V gene's germline CDR1 is SQVTM and CDR2 ANQGSEA. Between the trimmed V and J ends, which lost 5 bases and 11 bases, there was a span of 30 bases. The CDR3 spans 16 residues. CDR3 in amino acids: CSVRGGRFPPSGLAFF. The CDR3 coding sequence is TGCAGCGTTAGAGGTGGGCGGTTTCCACCGTCGGGCTTGGCTTTCTTT. The full variable domain, rest sourced from reference TRBV29-1 and TRBJ1-1, is SAVISQKPSRDICQRGTSLTIQCQVDSQVTMMFWYRQQPGQSLTLIATANQGSEATYESGFVIDKFPISRPNLTFSTLTVSNMSPEDSSIYLCSVRGGRFPPSGLAFFGQGTRLTVV.